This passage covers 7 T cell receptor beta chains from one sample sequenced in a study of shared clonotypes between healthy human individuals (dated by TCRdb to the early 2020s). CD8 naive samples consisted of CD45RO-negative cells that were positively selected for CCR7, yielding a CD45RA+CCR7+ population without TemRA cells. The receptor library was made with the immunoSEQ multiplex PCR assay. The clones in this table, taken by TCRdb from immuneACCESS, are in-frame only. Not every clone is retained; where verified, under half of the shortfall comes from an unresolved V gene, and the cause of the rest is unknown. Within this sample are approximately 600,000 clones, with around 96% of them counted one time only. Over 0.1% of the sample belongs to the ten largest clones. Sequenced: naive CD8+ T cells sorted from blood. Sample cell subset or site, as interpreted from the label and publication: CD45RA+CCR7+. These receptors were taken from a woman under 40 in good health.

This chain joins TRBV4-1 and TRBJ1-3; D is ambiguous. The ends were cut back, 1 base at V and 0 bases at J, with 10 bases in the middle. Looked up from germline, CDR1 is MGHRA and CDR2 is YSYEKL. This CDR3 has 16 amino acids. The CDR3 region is CASSQGTWGSGNTIYF. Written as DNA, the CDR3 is TGCGCCAGCAGCCAAGGGACTTGGGGCTCTGGAAACACCATATATTTT.

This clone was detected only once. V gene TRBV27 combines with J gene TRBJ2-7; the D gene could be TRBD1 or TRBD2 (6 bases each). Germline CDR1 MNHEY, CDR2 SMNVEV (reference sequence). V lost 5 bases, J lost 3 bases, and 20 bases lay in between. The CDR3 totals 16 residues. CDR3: CASSPSAGHLNYEQYF. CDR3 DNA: TGTGCCAGCAGTCCCTCCGCGGGACACCTTAACTACGAGCAGTACTTC.

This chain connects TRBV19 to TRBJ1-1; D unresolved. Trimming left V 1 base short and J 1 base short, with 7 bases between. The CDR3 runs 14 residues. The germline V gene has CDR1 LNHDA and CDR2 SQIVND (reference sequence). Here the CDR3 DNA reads TGTGCCAGTAGTATAGTCCCGGGGAACACTGAAGCTTTCTTT. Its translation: CASSIVPGNTEAFF.

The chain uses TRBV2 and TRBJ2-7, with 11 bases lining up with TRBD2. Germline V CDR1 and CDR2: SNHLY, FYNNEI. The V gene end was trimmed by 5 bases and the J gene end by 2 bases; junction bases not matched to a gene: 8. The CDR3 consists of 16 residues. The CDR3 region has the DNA TGTGCCAGCAGTATACTAGCGGGGGTGGGGACCTACGAGCAGTACTTC. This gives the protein CASSILAGVGTYEQYF.

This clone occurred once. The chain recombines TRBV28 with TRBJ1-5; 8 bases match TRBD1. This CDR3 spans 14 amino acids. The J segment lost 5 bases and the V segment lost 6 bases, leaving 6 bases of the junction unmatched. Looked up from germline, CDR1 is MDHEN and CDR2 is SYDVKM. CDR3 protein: CASSYDRGDQPQHF. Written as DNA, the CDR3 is TGTGCCAGCAGCTATGACAGGGGCGATCAGCCCCAGCATTTT.

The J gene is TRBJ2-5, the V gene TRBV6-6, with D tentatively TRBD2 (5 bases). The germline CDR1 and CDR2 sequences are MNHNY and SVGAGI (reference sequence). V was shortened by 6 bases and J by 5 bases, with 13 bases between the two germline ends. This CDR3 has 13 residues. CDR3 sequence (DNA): TGTGCCAGCAGCGGGGAAGATAAGGAGACCCAGTACTTC. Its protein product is CASSGEDKETQYF.

CDR3 sequence (DNA): TGTGCCAGCAGCTTAGATACGGAATCTACTCAGCAGTACTTC. Protein sequence: CASSLDTESTQQYF. This rearrangement joins TRBV7-2 to TRBJ2-7; D uncertain. The CDR3 length is 14 residues. Per the germline V gene, CDR1 is SGHTA and CDR2 is FQGNSA. Between the trimmed V and J ends, which lost 1 base and 8 bases, there was a span of 15 bases.